This entry is about one TCR beta chain. Its specificity is not known. CDR3 length: 13 amino acids. Germline CDR1 reads SGHAT; CDR2 reads FQNNGV. J was trimmed by 3 bases and V by 6 bases; bases with no gene match: 1. The sample is drawn from a study of identical twins. Broader study findings: The study found weaker excess twin sharing in beta out-of-frame sequences. Because invariant MAIT and iNKT cells could be present, zero-insertion analyses could be partly confounded. There were fewer insertions in abundant cord blood beta clonotypes, but memory repertoires showed no such pattern. Interpretation of the results relied on cross-sectional statistical analysis and not on following the same donors.

MiXCR, applied by TCRdb to the 5' RACE reads, yields one record per CDR3 protein. The repertoire has some 300,000 distinct CDR3 sequences, over 9% of them found once; the top ten carry 7.2%. The same sample was also studied in work on yellow fever vaccine responses in identical twins.

Sequenced: CD8+ T cells sorted from blood. The rearrangement links TRBV11-2 to TRBJ2-3, with TRBD1 matching 9 bases. This receptor was identified in a woman aged 18-30 years in good health. The DNA for the CDR3 is TGTGCCAGCAGGGGACAGGGAACAGATACGCAGTATTTT. This gives the protein CASRGQGTDTQYF.